A single sample is the source of the 14 T cell receptor beta chains below, sequenced in a study of blood T cell repertoires in COVID-19. Libraries were prepared by immunoSEQ multiplex PCR; TCRdb keeps only in-frame clonotypes and omits some of them. The table records about 160,000 clones, around 89% of them present only once. Sample: peripheral blood. The origin of the receptors is a man younger than 30 with COVID-19, enrolled during active disease.

The chain is built from TRBV19 and TRBJ2-3, with TRBD2 as a possible D gene (6 bases). The V and J ends lost 1 base and 11 bases respectively, with 10 bases between them. This CDR3 spans 12 amino acids. CDR1 is LNHDA, CDR2 SQIVND, per germline (reference sequence). Here the CDR3 DNA reads TGTGCCAGTAGTATAGGGAAGGGAGGGCAGTATTTT. The encoded protein is CASSIGKGGQYF.

Worth noting for this clone: Germline is not matched at one junction end, which may reflect a read error. V and J are TRBV5-1 and TRBJ1-4, with D maybe TRBD1 (5 bases). Germline values: CDR1 SGHRS, CDR2 YFSETQ. CDR3 length equals 14 residues. CDR3 region: CASSFEPGLQKLLF. The CDR3 DNA sequence: TGCGCCAGCAGCTTTGAACCGGGACTCCAAAAACTGCTTTTT.

The chain joins TRBV28 to TRBJ2-5; weak D call: TRBD2 (7 bases). CDR1 and CDR2 from the germline V gene are MDHEN and SYDVKM. The length of the CDR3 is 14 residues. The V end lost 5 bases, the J end lost 3 bases, and 13 bases lay between the germline ends. For the CDR3, the DNA is TGTGCCAGCAGTCAAGGGGGAGGGAAAGAGACCCAGTACTTC. It codes for CASSQGGGKETQYF. Combining the CDR3 with reference TRBV28 and TRBJ2-5 gives the whole variable domain DVKVTQSSRYLVKRTGEKVFLECVQDMDHENMFWYRQDPGLGLRLIYFSYDVKMKEKGDIPEGYSVSREKKERFSLILESASTNQTSMYLCASSQGGGKETQYFGPGTRLLVL.

The DNA for the CDR3 is TGCAGCGTTCAAGGGAGAAACGAGCAGTACTTC. It yields the protein CSVQGRNEQYF. V and J are TRBV29-1 and TRBJ2-7; D possibly corresponds to TRBD2 (5 bases). The CDR3 is 11 residues long. Germline CDR1 is SQVTM and CDR2 is ANQGSEA. Trimming removed 5 bases at V and 5 bases at J, with 10 bases between.

The chain joins TRBV19 to TRBJ2-1; the D is unclear. The germline gives CDR1 LNHDA, CDR2 SQIVND (reference sequence). The CDR3 extends over 13 amino acids. Trimming shortened V by 3 bases and J by 4 bases, and 7 bases separated the two germline ends. The CDR3 spells CASSIAQYNEQFF. CDR3 sequence (DNA): TGTGCCAGTAGTATCGCACAGTACAATGAGCAGTTCTTC.

The V and J genes are TRBV28 and TRBJ1-1; D is undetermined. CDR3 length: 12 amino acids. From germline, CDR1 is MDHEN and CDR2 SYDVKM. V lost 6 bases and J 0 bases, leaving 5 bases between the germline ends. The CDR3 sequence is CASRQLNTEAFF. In DNA form, the CDR3 reads TGTGCCAGCAGACAGTTGAACACTGAAGCTTTCTTT.

Only one count was recorded for this clone. This chain uses TRBV5-1 with TRBJ2-2; 11 bases are a match to TRBD1. Germline lookup yields CDR1 SGHRS and CDR2 YFSETQ. Trimming cost V 6 bases and J 6 bases; bases outside gene matches: 4. The CDR3 is 14 amino acids. CDR3 in DNA: TGCGCCAGCAATTGGGACAGGGGGTCCGGGGAGCTGTTTTTT. Translating gives CASNWDRGSGELFF.

The CDR3 sequence: CASSPRREGTGELFF. The CDR3 DNA reads TGTGCCAGCAGCCCCAGGCGGGAGGGCACCGGGGAGCTGTTTTTT. This chain uses TRBV3-1 (or the pseudogene TRBV3-2) with TRBJ2-2, with 9 bases fitting TRBD2. The trim removed 4 bases at V and 4 bases at J, leaving 4 bases unmatched. Germline CDR1 reads LGHDT; CDR2 reads YNNKEL (reference sequence). The CDR3 is made up of 15 amino acids.

The rearrangement links TRBV27 to TRBJ2-7; 7 nucleotides agree with TRBD1. The junction had 7 bases not matched to a gene; V was cut back by 5 bases and J by 0 bases. CDR1 and CDR2 from the germline V gene are MNHEY and SMNVEV (reference sequence). The CDR3 spans 15 residues. The DNA for the CDR3 is TGTGCCAGCAGTCCGGAGACAGGGAGCTCCTACGAGCAGTACTTC. Translating gives CASSPETGSSYEQYF.

This sequence joins TRBV2 and TRBJ2-7, with TRBD2 matching 7 bases. Trimming took 10 bases from V and 1 from J; bases not matched to a gene: 4. CDR3 length: 12 residues. CDR1 SNHLY and CDR2 FYNNEI come from the germline V gene. The CDR3 DNA is TGTGCCACGGGGGGAAGGTCCTACGAGCAGTACTTC. Translating it yields CATGGRSYEQYF.

The rearrangement links TRBV7-3 to TRBJ2-6; TRBD1 matches 7 bases. Germline CDR1 and CDR2: SGHTA and FQGTGA. The CDR3 sequence is 18 residues long. The junction had 9 bases not matched to a gene; V was cut back by 2 bases and J by 2 bases. CDR3 nucleotide sequence: TGTGCCAGCAGCTTAGGACAGGCAAATGCCCCTGGGGCCAACGTCCTGACTTTC. This sequence encodes CASSLGQANAPGANVLTF.

In nucleotides, the CDR3 is TGTGCCAGCAAGCGGGCGCGGAGTGGCTACACCTTC. Translated: CASKRARSGYTF. V usage is TRBV2 and J usage is TRBJ1-2; D not resolved. Between the trimmed V and J ends, which lost 7 bases and 7 bases, there was a span of 13 bases. Per the germline V gene, CDR1 is SNHLY and CDR2 is FYNNEI. The CDR3 sequence is 12 residues long.

This chain links TRBV27 with TRBJ2-1; TRBD2 aligns across 12 bases. This CDR3 has 13 amino acids. The J segment lost 9 bases and the V segment lost 8 bases, leaving 5 bases of the junction unmatched. Looked up from germline, CDR1 is MNHEY and CDR2 is SMNVEV (reference sequence). For the CDR3, the DNA is TGTGCCAGCGGCCTAGCGGGAGGGAGTGAGCAGTTCTTC. Its translation is CASGLAGGSEQFF.

The chain carries TRBV6-6 and TRBJ2-2, with 7 nucleotides matching TRBD1. The CDR3 consists of 16 residues. The J segment lost 3 bases and the V segment lost 7 bases, leaving 11 bases of the junction unmatched. CDR1 and CDR2 from the germline V gene are MNHNY and SVGAGI (reference sequence). CDR3 residues: CASTPGQAGHTGELFF. DNA of the CDR3: TGTGCCAGCACCCCAGGACAGGCGGGTCACACCGGGGAGCTGTTTTTT.